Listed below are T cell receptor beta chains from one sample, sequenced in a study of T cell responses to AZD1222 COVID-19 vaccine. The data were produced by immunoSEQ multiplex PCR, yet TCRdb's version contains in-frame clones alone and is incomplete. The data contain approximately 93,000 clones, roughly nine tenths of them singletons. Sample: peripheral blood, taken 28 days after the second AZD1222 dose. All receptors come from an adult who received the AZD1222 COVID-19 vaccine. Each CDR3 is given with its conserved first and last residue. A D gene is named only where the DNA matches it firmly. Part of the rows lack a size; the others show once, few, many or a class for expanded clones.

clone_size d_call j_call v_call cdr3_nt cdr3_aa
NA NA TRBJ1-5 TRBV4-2 TGTGCCAGCAGCCAAGACTTAGGGGGTCAGCCCCAGCATTTT CASSQDLGGQPQHF
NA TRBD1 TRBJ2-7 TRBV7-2 TGTGCCAGCAGCTGGGGACAGGGAGGCCCCTACGAGCAGTACTTC CASSWGQGGPYEQYF
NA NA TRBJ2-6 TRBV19 TGTGCCAGTGGGATCTCTGGGGCCAACGTCCTGACTTTC CASGISGANVLTF
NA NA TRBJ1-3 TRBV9 TGTGCCAGCAGCGTAGGATACAGCTCTGGAAACACCATATATTTT CASSVGYSSGNTIYF
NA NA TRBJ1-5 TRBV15 TGTGCCACCAGCAGAGCCTCAGATAATCAGCCCCAGCATTTT CATSRASDNQPQHF
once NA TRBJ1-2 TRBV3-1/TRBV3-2 TGTGCCAGCAGCCTTTACACCTATGGCTACACCTTC CASSLYTYGYTF
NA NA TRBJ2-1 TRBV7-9 TGTGCCAGCAGCTTAGGATTTTCCTACCATGAGCAGTTCTTC CASSLGFSYHEQFF
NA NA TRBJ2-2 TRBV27 TGTGCCAGCGGGGACTGGACTCTGAACACCGGGGAGCTGTTTTTT CASGDWTLNTGELFF
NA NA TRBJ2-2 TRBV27 TGTGCCAGCAGTTTATGGACAACGAACACCGGGGAGCTGTTTTTT CASSLWTTNTGELFF
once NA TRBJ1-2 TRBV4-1 TGCGCCAGCAGCCGAATACGCGGGGTAGGTGTGAGGGGCCCAAATAATGGCTACACCTTC CASSRIRGVGVRGPNNGYTF
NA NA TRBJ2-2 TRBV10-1 TGCGCCAGCAGAGCAGGGACTAACACCGGGGAGCTGTTTTTT CASRAGTNTGELFF
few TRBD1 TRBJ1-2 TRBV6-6 TGTGCCAGCAGTCGGTGGGACAGGGGGCCCGCGGGCTATGGCTACACCTTC CASSRWDRGPAGYGYTF
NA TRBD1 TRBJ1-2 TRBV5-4 TGTGCCAGCAGCTTGGCCGGGACAGGGGGCCTCTATGGCTACACCTTC CASSLAGTGGLYGYTF
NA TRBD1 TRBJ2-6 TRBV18 TGTGCCAGCTCACCACCGGGACAGGCGTTGACTGGGGCCAACGTCCTGACTTTC CASSPPGQALTGANVLTF
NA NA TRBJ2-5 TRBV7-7 TGTGCTAGCAGCTTAGTTCCCCCCGCGTCCCAAGAGACCCAGTACTTC CASSLVPPASQETQYF
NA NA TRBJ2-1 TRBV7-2 TGTGCCAGCACCCTACGCGTGGGGTCCTACAATGAGCAGTTCTTC CASTLRVGSYNEQFF
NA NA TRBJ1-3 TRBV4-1 TGCGCCAGCAGCCAACAGAGTAATGGAAACACCATATATTTT CASSQQSNGNTIYF
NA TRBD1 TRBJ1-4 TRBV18 TGTGCCAGCTCACATCAGGAGACAGGGGTACGGGCTAATGAAAAACTGTTTTTT CASSHQETGVRANEKLFF
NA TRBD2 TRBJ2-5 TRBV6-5 TGTGCCAGCAGTTACGGCGGGGGACCCCAAGAGACCCAGTACTTC CASSYGGGPQETQYF
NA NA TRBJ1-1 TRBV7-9 TGTGCCAGCAGCTTCCAGGGTGGAACTGAAGCTTTCTTT CASSFQGGTEAFF
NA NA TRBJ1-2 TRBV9 TGTGCCAGCAGCGTAGAGGAAGGAGGGGTCTATGGCTACACCTTC CASSVEEGGVYGYTF
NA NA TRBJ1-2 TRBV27 TGTGCCAGCAGTCTACAGGGCAACTATGGCTACACCTTC CASSLQGNYGYTF
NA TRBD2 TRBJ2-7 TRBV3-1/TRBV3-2 TGTGCCAGCAGCCTCGGCCTGCTAGCGGGGGGCGAGCAGTACTTC CASSLGLLAGGEQYF
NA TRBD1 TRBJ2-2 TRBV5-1 TGCGCCAGCAGCTTGGCCCAACAGGGGTGGACGAACACCGGGGAGCTGTTTTTT CASSLAQQGWTNTGELFF
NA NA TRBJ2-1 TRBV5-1 TGCGCCAGCAGCTTGGAAGGACTATTCGATGAGCAGTTCTTC CASSLEGLFDEQFF
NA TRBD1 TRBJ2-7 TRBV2 TGTGCCAGCAGCGACCGGGACAGGGTCGGGTACGAGCAGTACTTC CASSDRDRVGYEQYF
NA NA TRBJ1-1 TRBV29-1 TGCAGCGTTGAGACAGTCCGGTCCTCTGAAGCTTTCTTT CSVETVRSSEAFF
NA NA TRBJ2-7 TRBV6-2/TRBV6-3 TGTGCCAGCAGTTACGGCGTAGCCTACGAGCAGTACTTC CASSYGVAYEQYF
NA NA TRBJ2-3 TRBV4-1 TGCGCCAGCAGCCAAGAGGGAGCGGGCCTCACAGATACGCAGTATTTT CASSQEGAGLTDTQYF
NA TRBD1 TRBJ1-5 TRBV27 TGTGCCAGCAGTTTATTGGGACAGGGAGGGAATCAGCCCCAGCATTTT CASSLLGQGGNQPQHF
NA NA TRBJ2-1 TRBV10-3 TGTGCCACACGATCACTCCCTGGGGGCGAGGCTTATGAGCAGTTCTTC CATRSLPGGEAYEQFF
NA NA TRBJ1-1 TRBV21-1 TGTGCCAGCAGCAAAGAGGAGCAGGTCGGGGGGCTTGAAGCTTTCTTT CASSKEEQVGGLEAFF
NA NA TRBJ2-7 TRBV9 TGTGCCAGCAGCCCCCAGGGGGGCTCCTACGAGCAGTACTTC CASSPQGGSYEQYF
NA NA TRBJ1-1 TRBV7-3 TGTGCCAGCAGCAATGGTTGGCCAGCTTTCTTT CASSNGWPAFF
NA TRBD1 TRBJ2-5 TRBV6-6 TGTGCCAGCAGTTTAGCAGGGGGCGGGGAGACCCAGTACTTC CASSLAGGGETQYF
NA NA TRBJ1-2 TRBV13 TGTGCCAGCAGCCGAACCGGGGAACTAGCTAACTATGGCTACACCTTC CASSRTGELANYGYTF
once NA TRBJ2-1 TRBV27 TGTGCCAGCAGTTTAGAGGGGCCTAAATACAATGAGCAGTTCTTC CASSLEGPKYNEQFF
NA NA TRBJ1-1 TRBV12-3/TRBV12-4 TGTGCCAGCAGTTTTTTGAACACTGAAGCTTTCTTT CASSFLNTEAFF
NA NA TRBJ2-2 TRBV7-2 TGTGCCAGCAGCTCGGGGAGCGGGTCCACCGGGGAGCTGTTTTTT CASSSGSGSTGELFF
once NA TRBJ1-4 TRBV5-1 TGCGCCAGCAGTATATTAGGGGTGACAGGTCGGGCGGAGGACGCGATAATGAAAAAACTGTTTTTT CASSILGVTGRAEDAIMKKLFF
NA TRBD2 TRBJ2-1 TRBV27 TGTGCCAGCAGTTCACGGACTAGCGGGGGGGCCTACAATGAGCAGTTCTTC CASSSRTSGGAYNEQFF
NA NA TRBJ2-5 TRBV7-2 TGTGCCAGCAGCTTTAGGGGACAAGCGGCACAAGAGACCCAGTACTTC CASSFRGQAAQETQYF
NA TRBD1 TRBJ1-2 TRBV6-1 TGTGCCAGCAGTGACCGGGACAGGGGGGATGGCTACACCTTC CASSDRDRGDGYTF
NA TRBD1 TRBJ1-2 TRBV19 TGTGCCAGTAGTAGGCCAGGGGGCACCAACTATGGCTACACCTTC CASSRPGGTNYGYTF
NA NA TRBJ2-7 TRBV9 TGTGCCAGCAGCGTCACGGCACAGGCCTACGAGCAGTACTTC CASSVTAQAYEQYF
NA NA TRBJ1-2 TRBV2 TGTGCCAGCAGTGAAGACGGGGGGCGCGACTATGGCTACACCTTC CASSEDGGRDYGYTF
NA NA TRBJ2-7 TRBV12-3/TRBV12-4 TGTGCCAGCAGTTTTGGTCTGTACGAGCAGTACTTC CASSFGLYEQYF
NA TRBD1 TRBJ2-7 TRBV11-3 TGTGCCAGCAGCTTGCCCCGGGACAGGGTCTACGAGCAGTACTTC CASSLPRDRVYEQYF
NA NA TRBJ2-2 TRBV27 TGTGCCAGCAGTTTAAATCTCGGGGAGCTGTTTTTT CASSLNLGELFF
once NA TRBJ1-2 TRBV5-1 TGCGCCAGCACTACGGCCGGGGAGGTCTATGGCTACACCTTC CASTTAGEVYGYTF